This entry lists 2 T cell receptor beta chains sequenced from one sample in a study of PD-1 blockade in classical Hodgkin lymphoma. Every patient relapsed after autologous stem cell transplantation, and brentuximab vedotin exposure varied. Generated by immunoSEQ multiplex PCR, the TCRdb table keeps only in-frame clones and is missing some. This sample has about 36,000 clones, with about 70% found just once. The sequenced sample was peripheral blood mononuclear cells (PBMCs), obtained before the second cycle of nivolumab. Receptors were obtained from a human donor with classical Hodgkin lymphoma.

The chain uses TRBV11-3 and TRBJ2-5, with 7 positions matching TRBD1. CDR3 length: 15 amino acids. Germline-derived CDR1 and CDR2 are SGHNT and YENEEA. V shed 0 bases, J shed 2 bases, and the junction held 3 bases outside the gene matches. In DNA, the CDR3 is TGTGCCAGCAGCTTAGACAGGGGGTCGCAAGAGACCCAGTACTTC. Translating it yields CASSLDRGSQETQYF.

This clone appeared once. V gene TRBV30 combines with J gene TRBJ1-4; 12 bases map to TRBD1. CDR3 length: 15 residues. J gave up 3 bases and V 7 bases, and 6 bases lay outside the gene matches. Germline lookup yields CDR1 GTSNPN and CDR2 SVGIG (reference sequence). The CDR3 bases are TGTGCCTCCCGGGACAGGGGGCTGTCTAATGAAAAACTGTTTTTT. Translation: CASRDRGLSNEKLFF.